The 14 T cell receptor beta chains in this list originate from one sample, sequenced in a study of T cells in Graves' hyperthyroidism and ophthalmopathy. Researchers amplified the TCR beta CDR3 regions from RNA transcripts. The TCR CDR3 first-round RT-PCR relied on the HTBI primer set. TCRdb recomputed calls from the multiplex PCR reads with MiXCR, one row per CDR3 protein. There are fewer than 500,000 distinct CDR3 sequences in the sample; roughly 14% occur only once, and roughly 13% lies in the top ten. The sample comprised blood. These receptors all stem from a man aged 18 to 35 with Graves' ophthalmopathy.

This clonotype has a count of ten or more. This chain joins TRBV2 and TRBJ2-1; D gene uncertain. This CDR3 region has 15 residues. Germline V gene sequence: CDR1 SNHLY, CDR2 FYNNEI. V shed 6 bases and J shed 3 bases, with 15 bases lying between them. The CDR3 DNA reads as TGTGCCAGCAGGGTACAATCGGAAGGCTACAATGAGCAGTTCTTC. Its protein is CASRVQSEGYNEQFF.

In this sample, this clonotype turned up many times. The chain is built from TRBV29-1 and TRBJ1-1; 7 bases fit TRBD1. Germline V gives CDR1 SQVTM, CDR2 ANQGSEA. CDR3 length: 13 amino acids. J was trimmed by 6 bases and V by 6 bases; bases with no gene match: 10. DNA for the CDR3: TGCAGCGTAGCGGGGGCTGACAGGGCTGAAGCTTTCTTT. Encoded protein: CSVAGADRAEAFF.

This clonotype was seen ten or more times. The chain joins TRBV2 to TRBJ2-5, with D possibly matching TRBD1 (5 bases). In germline, CDR1 is SNHLY, CDR2 FYNNEI. The CDR3 length is 12 residues. The V end lost 7 bases, the J end lost 4 bases, and 10 bases lay between the germline ends. The CDR3 DNA is TGTGCCAGCACAGGGCTGGGAGAGACCCAGTACTTC. This gives the protein CASTGLGETQYF.

At least ten counts were recorded for this clonotype. CDR3 sequence (DNA): TGCGCCAGCAGCCCCCAGGGGGGCACCGGGGAGCTGTTTTTT. This codes for CASSPQGGTGELFF. The V and J genes are TRBV5-1 and TRBJ2-2; TRBD1 is a possible D gene (7 bases). V lost 4 bases, J lost 4 bases, and 11 bases lay in between. The CDR3 sequence is 14 residues long. CDR1 SGHRS and CDR2 YFSETQ come from the germline V gene.

The sample holds many counts of this clonotype. This chain joins TRBV6-1 and TRBJ1-5, with D possibly matching TRBD1 (5 bases). The CDR3 has 15 residues. In germline, CDR1 is MNHNS, CDR2 SASEGT. The V end lost 1 base, the J end lost 0 bases, and 7 bases lay between the germline ends. Written as DNA, the CDR3 is TGTGCCAGCAGTGAAGTACAGGATAGCAATCAGCCCCAGCATTTT. This codes for CASSEVQDSNQPQHF.

This clonotype has more than one count but fewer than ten. V gene TRBV20-1 combines with J gene TRBJ2-1, with 8 bases that match TRBD2. The V and J ends lost 2 bases and 4 bases, in that order; junction bases with no gene match: 4. This CDR3 has 14 residues. Germline values: CDR1 DFQATT, CDR2 SNEGSKA (reference sequence). DNA for the CDR3: TGCAGTGCTAGACAGCGGGAGCCGTACAATGAGCAGTTCTTC. Residues: CSARQREPYNEQFF.

The sample holds many counts of this clonotype. The chain has TRBV11-2 and TRBJ2-5, with 10 nucleotides matching TRBD2. CDR1 is SGHAT, CDR2 FQNNGV, per germline. Trimming cost V 0 bases and J 5 bases; bases outside gene matches: 6. The CDR3 sequence is 16 residues long. The CDR3 region is CASSLDLPSGGETQYF. CDR3 DNA sequence: TGTGCCAGCAGCTTAGATCTACCTAGCGGGGGTGAGACCCAGTACTTC.

This clonotype was detected ten times or more. The chain couples TRBV6-1 to TRBJ2-1; TRBD2 matches at 10 bases. Germline V gives CDR1 MNHNS, CDR2 SASEGT. V shed 7 bases, J shed 10 bases, and the junction held 7 bases outside the gene matches. This CDR3 is built from 13 residues. The CDR3 sequence: CASKRGGINEQFF. The CDR3 DNA sequence: TGTGCCAGCAAGCGGGGGGGAATCAACGAGCAGTTCTTC.

This clonotype was counted at least ten times. The chain recombines TRBV30 with TRBJ2-7; the D is unclear. The CDR3 runs 12 residues. Germline V gene sequence: CDR1 GTSNPN, CDR2 SVGIG (reference sequence). V was trimmed by 7 bases and J by 2 bases, leaving 12 bases between them. CDR3 region: CASFGETYEQYF. CDR3 DNA sequence: TGTGCCTCCTTCGGAGAGACCTACGAGCAGTACTTC.

This clonotype showed up many times. The chain has TRBV2 and TRBJ2-1; D unresolved. The CDR3 is 16 amino acids. Trimming shortened V by 0 bases and J by 9 bases, and 18 bases separated the two germline ends. CDR1 and CDR2 from the germline V gene are SNHLY and FYNNEI. CDR3 protein: CASSEAGPTSEAEQFF. In DNA form, the CDR3 reads TGTGCCAGCAGTGAAGCGGGCCCAACCAGCGAGGCTGAGCAGTTCTTC.

This clonotype was observed at least ten times. The V call is TRBV27, the J call TRBJ2-2; 7 bases match TRBD1. With 4 bases clipped from V and 7 bases from J, the junction kept 3 bases outside the gene matches. Germline CDR1 reads MNHEY; CDR2 reads SMNVEV (reference sequence). The CDR3 length is 13 residues. CDR3 nucleotides: TGTGCCAGCAGTTGGCCAGGGGGCGGGGAGCTGTTTTTT. As protein: CASSWPGGGELFF.

The chain recombines TRBV25-1 with TRBJ2-4; D not resolved. Trimming removed 6 bases at V and 6 bases at J, with 9 bases between. The germline gives CDR1 MGHDK, CDR2 SYGVNS. The CDR3 totals 12 residues. Here the CDR3 reads CASSPDLNIQYF. The CDR3 bases are TGTGCCAGCAGCCCCGACTTAAACATTCAGTACTTC.

Regarding this clonotype: A much larger clone lies a single base off, so this may be a read error. This sequence joins TRBV5-4 and TRBJ1-1; 11 nucleotides match TRBD1. CDR1 and CDR2 from the germline V gene are SGHNT and YYREEE (reference sequence). This CDR3 region has 16 residues. CDR3 protein: CASSSGQGAMNTEASF. The CDR3 DNA is TGTGCCAGCAGCTCTGGACAGGGGGCCATGAACACTGAAGCTTCCTTT.

A remark on this clonotype: This may stem from a read error, because a much larger clone lies one nucleotide away. V usage is TRBV6-1 and J usage is TRBJ2-2, with 11 bases fitting TRBD1. Germline assignment: CDR1 MNHNS and CDR2 SASEGT. The CDR3 loop spans 14 amino acids. DNA for the CDR3: TGTGCCAGCAGGGGGACAGGGGGGACCGGGGAGCTGTCTTTT. Translating gives CASRGTGGTGELSF.